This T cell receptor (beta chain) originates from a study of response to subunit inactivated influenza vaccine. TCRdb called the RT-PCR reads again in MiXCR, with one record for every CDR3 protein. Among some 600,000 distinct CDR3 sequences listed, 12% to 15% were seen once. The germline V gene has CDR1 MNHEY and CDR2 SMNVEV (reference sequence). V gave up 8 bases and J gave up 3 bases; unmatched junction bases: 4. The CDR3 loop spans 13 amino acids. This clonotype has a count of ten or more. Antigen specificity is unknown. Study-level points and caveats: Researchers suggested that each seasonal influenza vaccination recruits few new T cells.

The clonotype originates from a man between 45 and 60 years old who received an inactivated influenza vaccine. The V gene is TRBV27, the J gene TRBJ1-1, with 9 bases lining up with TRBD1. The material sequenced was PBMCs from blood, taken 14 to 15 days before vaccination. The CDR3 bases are TGTGCCAGCGGGACAGGGTTTTACACTGAAGCTTTCTTT. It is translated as CASGTGFYTEAFF.